The next 15 T cell receptor beta chains were all read from a single sample in a study of blood T cell repertoires in COVID-19. Sequencing used immunoSEQ multiplex PCR; TCRdb keeps in-frame clones, though not all of them. Counted here are about 490,000 clones, 70% to 90% occurring once; the ten biggest clones make up 3.2%. Material: peripheral blood. These receptors came from a human donor in a cohort sampled during active COVID-19.

V is TRBV2 and J is TRBJ2-7; D is perhaps TRBD1 (6 bases). The V gene lost 3 bases and the J gene lost 3 bases, with 15 bases spanning the gap. Per the germline V gene, CDR1 is SNHLY and CDR2 is FYNNEI. There are 15 residues in the CDR3. CDR3: CASSDRTAINYEQYF. As DNA, the CDR3 is TGTGCCAGCAGTGACAGGACAGCAATCAACTACGAGCAGTACTTC.

The genes are TRBV5-1 and TRBJ2-2; D possibly corresponds to TRBD1 (6 bases). Trimming took 4 bases from V and 1 from J, leaving 8 bases between them. Looked up from germline, CDR1 is SGHRS and CDR2 is YFSETQ. The CDR3 is 14 amino acids. CDR3 protein: CASSTTGNTGELFF. The CDR3 DNA reads as TGCGCCAGCAGCACGACAGGGAACACCGGGGAGCTGTTTTTT.

V is TRBV7-3 and J is TRBJ2-3, with D possibly being TRBD2 (6 bases). V was trimmed by 1 base and J by 0 bases, leaving 8 bases between them. In germline, CDR1 is SGHTA, CDR2 FQGTGA. The CDR3 loop spans 15 amino acids. For the CDR3, the DNA is TGTGCCAGCAGCTTAAGGCGGGATAGCACAGATACGCAGTATTTT. This codes for CASSLRRDSTDTQYF.

CDR3 DNA: TGTGCCAGCAGGGAACCAGGATACGAGCAGTACTTC. Its protein is CASREPGYEQYF. The chain links TRBV2 to TRBJ2-7; unclear D gene. V dropped 6 bases and J dropped 4 bases, with 10 bases sitting between them. The CDR3 covers 12 residues. Germline V gene lookup returns CDR1 SNHLY and CDR2 FYNNEI.

The chain has TRBV6-2 or TRBV6-3 and TRBJ2-5; D possibly corresponds to TRBD1 (6 bases). In germline, CDR1 is MNHEY, CDR2 SVGEGT. V was trimmed by 6 bases and J by 2 bases, leaving 10 bases between them. The CDR3 is 13 residues long. CDR3 region: CASSLGQQETQYF. The CDR3 DNA reads as TGTGCCAGCAGCCTCGGACAGCAAGAGACCCAGTACTTC.

This clone was found many times. The chain couples TRBV25-1 to TRBJ2-7; 8 positions agree with TRBD1. The trim removed 6 bases at V and 3 bases at J, leaving 10 bases unmatched. The germline V gene encodes CDR1 MGHDK and CDR2 SYGVNS. This CDR3 comprises 15 residues. The CDR3 DNA is TGTGCCAGCAGAGCGACAGGGGCAGTAGGCTACGAGCAGTACTTC. This gives the protein CASRATGAVGYEQYF.

The V call is TRBV9, the J call TRBJ2-7; 10 bases are shared with TRBD2. The CDR3 is 17 residues long. The junction had 11 bases not matched to a gene; V was cut back by 3 bases and J by 2 bases. CDR1 is SGDLS, CDR2 YYNGEE, per germline. The CDR3 spells CASSEGPRTSGTYEQYF. DNA for the CDR3: TGTGCCAGCAGCGAGGGTCCTAGGACTAGCGGCACCTACGAGCAGTACTTC.

In its sample, this clone was seen once. The chain combines TRBV9 with TRBJ2-1; 12 bases agree with TRBD2. The CDR3 extends over 16 amino acids. J lost 8 bases, V lost 3 bases, and 9 bases had no gene match. CDR1 is SGDLS, CDR2 YYNGEE, per germline. The CDR3 DNA follows: TGTGCCAGCAGCGCCCAGACTAGCGGGAGAGATCATGAGCAGTTCTTC. Translation gives CASSAQTSGRDHEQFF.

The chain links TRBV5-1 to TRBJ2-5; perhaps TRBD1 as D (5 bases). Germline V CDR1 and CDR2: SGHRS, YFSETQ. V was trimmed by 4 bases and J by 5 bases, leaving 15 bases between them. This CDR3 has 14 residues. The CDR3 sequence: CASSPDTFQETQYF. DNA of the CDR3: TGCGCCAGCAGCCCGGACACTTTTCAGGAGACCCAGTACTTC.

The chain links TRBV11-2 to TRBJ2-1; D might be TRBD1 (5 bases). Trimming left V 3 bases short and J 2 bases short, with 14 bases between. Germline V CDR1 and CDR2: SGHAT, FQNNGV. This CDR3 is 16 amino acids long. In nucleotides, the CDR3 is TGTGCCAGCAGCTTGGATCCAGGGCAAACCTACAATGAGCAGTTCTTC. Translating gives CASSLDPGQTYNEQFF.

The chain has TRBV10-2 and TRBJ1-1, with no clear D. Germline lookup yields CDR1 WSHSY and CDR2 SAAADI. The length of the CDR3 is 14 residues. V lost 3 bases and J lost 0, with 8 bases in between. CDR3 nucleotide sequence: TGCGCCAGCAGTGAAGGGCGGGTGAACACTGAAGCTTTCTTT. Translation: CASSEGRVNTEAFF.

The chain carries TRBV14 and TRBJ1-1; 7 positions agree with TRBD1. The CDR3 is 15 amino acids. Trimming cost V 4 bases and J 7 bases; bases outside gene matches: 12. Germline V gene sequence: CDR1 SGHDN, CDR2 FVKESK. The CDR3 protein is CASSRQGETSIEAFF. The CDR3 region has the DNA TGTGCCAGCAGCCGCCAGGGGGAAACCTCCATTGAAGCTTTCTTT.

The chain couples TRBV5-1 to TRBJ1-1; 8 bases are shared with TRBD1. V gave up 5 bases and J gave up 4 bases; unmatched junction bases: 10. CDR1 SGHRS and CDR2 YFSETQ come from the germline V gene. The CDR3 consists of 15 residues. The CDR3 bases are TGCGCCAGCAGTGTGATCCAGGGGGCCGTCACTGAAGCTTTCTTT. It codes for CASSVIQGAVTEAFF.

The V and J genes are TRBV11-1 and TRBJ1-1; D possibly corresponds to TRBD1 (5 bases). Trimming cost V 5 bases and J 4 bases, with 11 bases left between them. The V gene's germline CDR1 is SGHAT and CDR2 FQDESV (reference sequence). The CDR3 runs 13 residues. The CDR3 region is CASSNGGGTEAFF. Here the CDR3 DNA reads TGTGCCAGCAGCAACGGGGGGGGCACTGAAGCTTTCTTT.

The V gene is TRBV7-8, the J gene TRBJ1-3; D is unclear. Germline V gives CDR1 SGHVS, CDR2 FQNEAQ. V lost 5 bases and J lost 9, with 11 bases in between. There are 12 residues in the CDR3. Written as DNA, the CDR3 is TGTGCCAGCAGCCCTTCTGGAGGCACCATATATTTT. Encoded protein: CASSPSGGTIYF.